These 18 T cell receptor beta chains share one sample of origin, sequenced in a study of cytomegalovirus exposure and HLA in healthy donors. Amplification used 60 Vbeta primers and 13 Jbeta primers. The repertoire was sequenced with immunoSEQ multiplex PCR; TCRdb's copy has only in-frame clones and lacks some. The sample has under 250,000 clones, roughly 78% seen once. The material sequenced was PBMCs. All receptors derive from a boy aged 5-17 years in good health and CMV-seronegative.

This clone was seen only a few times. In DNA, the CDR3 is TGTGCCAGCAGCTTATACACAGGCTCCTACAATGAGCAGTTCTTC. It codes for CASSLYTGSYNEQFF. This chain uses TRBV7-2 with TRBJ2-1, with D possibly matching TRBD1 (5 bases). The CDR3 has 15 residues. V dropped 2 bases and J dropped 0 bases, with 8 bases sitting between them. In germline, CDR1 is SGHTA, CDR2 FQGNSA.

V is TRBV7-9 and J is TRBJ1-2, with D possibly being TRBD1 (5 bases). Trimming shortened V by 6 bases and J by 7 bases, and 18 bases separated the two germline ends. The germline CDR1 and CDR2 sequences are SEHNR and FQNEAQ (reference sequence). The CDR3 extends over 14 amino acids. CDR3 protein: CASREGWGTTGYTF. The CDR3 DNA sequence: TGTGCCAGCAGAGAAGGGTGGGGGACTACTGGCTACACCTTC.

This rearrangement joins TRBV25-1 to TRBJ1-6; TRBD1 matches at 8 bases. Unmatched junction bases numbered 11, after V lost 8 bases and J lost 8 bases. The CDR3 covers 15 residues. Germline CDR1 reads MGHDK; CDR2 reads SYGVNS. CDR3 DNA: TGTGCCAGCGGAAACCCCGGGACAGGTGATTCACCCCTCCACTTT. Its protein product is CASGNPGTGDSPLHF.

The genes are TRBV19 and TRBJ2-1; tentative D call: TRBD2 (7 bases). CDR1 and CDR2 from the germline V gene are LNHDA and SQIVND (reference sequence). V was clipped by 3 bases and J by 6 bases, with 18 bases between them. The CDR3 loop spans 16 amino acids. The CDR3 DNA follows: TGTGCCAGTAGTATCGGATGGAGGGGGGGCTCCAATGAGCAGTTCTTC. This codes for CASSIGWRGGSNEQFF.

CDR3 loop: CASSYDSNLITGELFF. CDR3 nucleotide sequence: TGTGCCAGCAGTTACGACTCTAACCTTATCACCGGGGAGCTGTTTTTT. The chain carries TRBV6-5 and TRBJ2-2, with D unresolved. The CDR3 runs to 16 residues. Per germline, CDR1 MNHEY and CDR2 SVGAGI. Trimming left V 2 bases short and J 4 bases short, with 14 bases between.

This clone appeared once. The chain is built from TRBV6-5 and TRBJ2-1, with 10 bases that match TRBD2. Germline V gene data show CDR1 as MNHEY and CDR2 as SVGAGI. V trimming: 6 bases; J trimming: 9 bases; junction bases outside the gene matches: 11. CDR3 length: 15 residues. Here the CDR3 reads CASRPSGGEKSEQFF. For the CDR3, the DNA is TGTGCCAGCAGGCCCAGCGGGGGGGAAAAAAGTGAGCAGTTCTTC.

The chain is built from TRBV5-4 and TRBJ2-5; the match to TRBD2 covers 11 bases. Germline trimming cut 5 bases from V and 4 bases from J; bases unmatched to any gene: 13. Germline CDR1 and CDR2: SGHNT and YYREEE (reference sequence). The CDR3 sequence is 17 residues long. This chain's CDR3 is CASSSGTSGSSRETQYF. Written as DNA, the CDR3 is TGTGCCAGCAGTTCCGGGACTAGCGGATCATCGAGAGAGACCCAGTACTTC.

This chain connects TRBV4-1 to TRBJ1-6; 8 bases map to TRBD1. This CDR3 is 16 amino acids long. V lost 3 bases, J lost 7 bases, and 8 bases stayed unmatched. The germline V gene encodes CDR1 MGHRA and CDR2 YSYEKL. CDR3 in DNA: TGCGCCAGCAGCCAGGAGCCCCACAGGGGGAATTCACCCCTCCACTTT. Translated, it gives CASSQEPHRGNSPLHF.

The chain joins TRBV19 to TRBJ2-2, with TRBD1 identical over 12 bases. The germline V gene has CDR1 LNHDA and CDR2 SQIVND (reference sequence). This CDR3 region has 17 residues. V shed 6 bases, J shed 6 bases, and the junction held 11 bases outside the gene matches. For the CDR3, the DNA is TGTGCCAGTAGCTGGGGCTGGGACAGGGGGCCGTCCGGGGAGCTGTTTTTT. This gives the protein CASSWGWDRGPSGELFF.

The chain employs TRBV10-1 and TRBJ2-7; 10 bases map to TRBD2. Germline CDR1 WNHNN, CDR2 SYGVQD (reference sequence). The CDR3 runs to 15 residues. V dropped 0 bases and J dropped 4; count of bases not matched to a gene: 3. CDR3 bases: TGCGCCAGCAGTGAGTCGCTGACTAGCGGGTACGAGCAGTACTTC. Translating it yields CASSESLTSGYEQYF.

Concerning this clone itself: Distinct nucleotide sequences in the sample also encode this CDR3. This chain links TRBV5-1 with TRBJ1-1; D is undetermined. V lost 3 bases, J lost 7 bases, and 22 bases lay in between. Germline CDR1 and CDR2: SGHRS and YFSETQ. This CDR3 spans 16 amino acids. CDR3 region: CASSSGPTANLVEAFF. The DNA of the CDR3 is TGCGCCAGCAGCTCGGGTCCGACGGCAAACTTAGTTGAAGCTTTCTTT. The complete variable domain, with remaining parts taken from reference TRBV5-1 and TRBJ1-1, reads KAGVTQTPRYLIKTRGQQVTLSCSPISGHRSVSWYQQTPGQGLQFLFEYFSETQRNKGNFPGRFSGRQFSNSRSEMNVSTLELGDSALYLCASSSGPTANLVEAFFGQGTRLTVV.

The CDR3 nucleotides read TGTGCCAGCAGCTTGGGTTATCGGGCCGGGAGGGCCCACAATGAGCAGTTCTTC. This gives the protein CASSLGYRAGRAHNEQFF. The V gene is TRBV5-6, the J gene TRBJ2-1, with 8 bases aligning to TRBD2. The germline gives CDR1 SGHDT, CDR2 YYEEEE. There are 18 residues in the CDR3. The J segment lost 5 bases and the V segment lost 0 bases, leaving 13 bases of the junction unmatched.

This clone has only a few counts. This sequence joins TRBV2 and TRBJ1-2; 7 bases line up with TRBD1. Trimming removed 7 bases from V and 1 base from J; junction bases left unmatched: 6. Germline V gene sequence: CDR1 SNHLY, CDR2 FYNNEI. The CDR3 sequence is 14 residues long. The CDR3 region is CASKGAGGNYGYTF. The CDR3 region has the DNA TGTGCCAGCAAGGGGGCCGGGGGTAACTATGGCTACACCTTC. The variable domain in full, completed from reference TRBV2 and TRBJ1-2, reads EPEVTQTPSHQVTQMGQEVILRCVPISNHLYFYWYRQILGQKVEFLVSFYNNEISEKSEIFDDQFSVERPDGSNFTLKIRSTKLEDSAMYFCASKGAGGNYGYTFGSGTRLTVV.

This clone was counted a single time. The V call is TRBV11-2, the J call TRBJ2-7, with D possibly matching TRBD2 (5 bases). The ends were cut back, 5 bases at V and 3 bases at J, with 14 bases in the middle. The CDR3 sequence is 14 residues long. Germline CDR1 is SGHAT and CDR2 is FQNNGV. The CDR3 loop reads CASSLTGSNYEQYF. CDR3 nucleotide sequence: TGTGCCAGCAGCCTAACGGGGTCAAACTACGAGCAGTACTTC.

The chain links TRBV10-3 to TRBJ2-1; a weak D match, TRBD1 (6 bases). V was cut by 7 bases and J by 9 bases, with 10 bases left in between. CDR3 length equals 11 residues. Germline CDR1 reads ENHRY; CDR2 reads SYGVKD. CDR3 sequence (DNA): TGTGCCATCACCGAAGGGGGTGAGCAGTTCTTC. It encodes CAITEGGEQFF.

The chain combines TRBV12-5 with TRBJ2-5; possible D gene TRBD1, 5 bases. Trimming removed 5 bases at V and 5 bases at J, with 9 bases between. The CDR3 is 12 amino acids. The V gene's germline CDR1 is LGHNT and CDR2 FRNRAP. CDR3 sequence (DNA): TGTGCTAGTGGTCCTAGACAGGAGACCCAGTACTTC. Translation gives CASGPRQETQYF.

The V call is TRBV2, the J call TRBJ1-1; 10 bases align to TRBD1. V lost 6 bases to trimming and J lost 5 bases; unmatched junction nucleotides: 6. CDR1 and CDR2 (germline): SNHLY, FYNNEI. CDR3 size: 14 residues. CDR3 region: CASSWTGGRTEAFF. In DNA form, the CDR3 reads TGTGCCAGCAGCTGGACAGGGGGGAGGACTGAAGCTTTCTTT.

The chain combines TRBV6-5 with TRBJ1-1; TRBD1 matches at 8 bases. CDR1 and CDR2 from the germline V gene are MNHEY and SVGAGI. Unmatched junction bases numbered 14, after V lost 9 bases and J lost 5 bases. The CDR3 consists of 15 residues. The CDR3 reads CASYPFITGGTEAFF. The CDR3 DNA reads TGTGCCAGTTACCCTTTTATCACAGGGGGTACTGAAGCTTTCTTT.